The 14 T cell receptor beta chains in this list originate from one sample, sequenced in a study of OX40 agonist ivuxolimab in advanced cancers. The assay was immunoSEQ multiplex PCR, and TCRdb's table has in-frame clones only and misses some. Counted here are fewer than 50,000 clones, about nine tenths occurring once; the ten biggest clones make up more than 9%. The sample was CD4+ or CD8+ T cells sorted from blood, taken in a trial of the OX40 agonist ivuxolimab. These receptors were obtained from an adult with an advanced solid tumor such as melanoma, head and neck, liver or kidney cancer.

The chain combines TRBV7-9 with TRBJ2-7; 10 bases align to TRBD2. V lost 4 bases and J lost 3; bases outside the gene matches: 18. Germline CDR1 and CDR2: SEHNR and FQNEAQ (reference sequence). The CDR3 extends over 19 amino acids. CDR3 in DNA: TGTGCCAGCAGCTCAAGACCCCTGACTAGCGGGTCCCTCCACTACGAGCAGTACTTC. Translating it yields CASSSRPLTSGSLHYEQYF.

The chain joins TRBV6-5 to TRBJ1-1; D is ambiguous. Trimming shortened V by 5 bases and J by 4 bases, and 14 bases separated the two germline ends. The CDR3 spans 14 residues. CDR1 MNHEY and CDR2 SVGAGI come from the germline V gene. CDR3 amino acids: CASSGSGSPTEAFF. CDR3 coding DNA: TGTGCCAGCAGTGGTTCTGGGTCTCCCACTGAAGCTTTCTTT.

V gene TRBV6-1 combines with J gene TRBJ2-7; 7 nucleotides align to TRBD1. The CDR3 spans 14 residues. The junction had 9 bases not matched to a gene; V was cut back by 6 bases and J by 4 bases. CDR1 and CDR2 (germline): MNHNS, SASEGT. The CDR3 coding sequence is TGTGCCAGCAGCCAGACAGGGTCTAGTTACGAGCAGTACTTC. Translating gives CASSQTGSSYEQYF.

Concerning this clone itself: Mismatch with germline at one junction end may stem from a read error. This specimen includes other DNA sequences encoding the same CDR3. This rearrangement joins TRBV28 to TRBJ2-4, with 7 bases aligning to TRBD1. Germline values: CDR1 MDHEN, CDR2 SYDVKM. This CDR3 is built from 17 residues. The CDR3 loop reads CASSSRQGAIAKNIQYF. CDR3 bases: TGTGCCAGCAGTTCACGACAGGGAGCGATAGCCAAAAACATCCAGTACTTC.

Here the CDR3 reads CASSFGRSNEQFF. The CDR3 bases are TGTGCCAGCAGCTTTGGGAGAAGTAATGAGCAGTTCTTC. J is TRBJ2-1 and V is TRBV7-9, with D tentatively TRBD2 (5 bases). V was trimmed by 3 bases and J by 7 bases, leaving 10 bases between them. Germline CDR1 reads SEHNR; CDR2 reads FQNEAQ (reference sequence). This CDR3 has 13 amino acids.

This chain uses TRBV29-1 with TRBJ2-1; 8 bases line up with TRBD2. CDR3 size: 19 residues. CDR1 SQVTM and CDR2 ANQGSEA come from the germline V gene. Trimming at V came to 5 bases and at J to 6 bases, leaving 24 bases not matched to a gene. CDR3 DNA: TGCAGCGTTAACAGACTGGGGTTCCGAGCGGGAGCCTCCCTCAATGAGCAGTTCTTC. This codes for CSVNRLGFRAGASLNEQFF.

V usage is TRBV4-1 and J usage is TRBJ2-5; tentatively, D is TRBD2 (6 bases). The length of the CDR3 is 14 residues. The V gene's germline CDR1 is MGHRA and CDR2 YSYEKL. V lost 6 bases, J lost 3 bases, and 14 bases lay in between. CDR3 region: CASSERVSEETQYF. The CDR3 coding sequence is TGCGCCAGCAGTGAGCGGGTCTCAGAAGAGACCCAGTACTTC.

In regard to this clone: Other nucleotide sequences in the sample specify the same CDR3. The rearrangement joins TRBV7-9 to TRBJ1-3; the D is unclear. This CDR3 comprises 16 residues. Trimming shortened V by 0 bases and J by 0 bases, and 9 bases separated the two germline ends. The germline V gene encodes CDR1 SEHNR and CDR2 FQNEAQ (reference sequence). DNA of the CDR3: TGTGCCAGCAGCTTAGCGGCAGGCTACTCTGGAAACACCATATATTTT. Amino acids: CASSLAAGYSGNTIYF.

This clone was counted between two and nine times. This chain uses TRBV19 with TRBJ1-2, with D tentatively TRBD1 (5 bases). V shed 5 bases and J shed 4 bases, with 14 bases lying between them. Per germline, CDR1 LNHDA and CDR2 SQIVND (reference sequence). The CDR3 extends over 14 amino acids. This chain's CDR3 is CASSRDLAFYGYTF. CDR3 bases: TGTGCCAGTAGTCGGGACCTCGCCTTCTATGGCTACACCTTC.

The chain joins TRBV9 to TRBJ2-1, with D maybe TRBD2 (6 bases). The CDR3 has 14 amino acids. Germline CDR1 and CDR2: SGDLS and YYNGEE. Between the trimmed V and J ends, which lost 0 bases and 8 bases, there was a span of 12 bases. The CDR3: CASSVAGDWDEQFF. The CDR3 DNA is TGTGCCAGCAGCGTAGCGGGAGATTGGGATGAGCAGTTCTTC.

This clone occurred once. The rearrangement links TRBV2 to TRBJ1-3; perhaps TRBD1 as D (6 bases). This CDR3 is built from 15 residues. Deletions cut 4 bases from V and 0 bases from J, with 10 bases between. Germline V gene sequence: CDR1 SNHLY, CDR2 FYNNEI. DNA for the CDR3: TGTGCCAGCAGTGCAGGGGCCTCCTCTGGAAACACCATATATTTT. Translated: CASSAGASSGNTIYF.

The chain joins TRBV4-3 to TRBJ2-1, with unresolved D. CDR3 length equals 14 residues. Germline CDR1 is LGHNA and CDR2 is YSLEER. V gave up 1 base and J gave up 6 bases, with 10 bases separating them. Here the CDR3 reads CASSQGWAANEQFF. The DNA for the CDR3 is TGCGCCAGCAGCCAAGGGTGGGCCGCCAATGAGCAGTTCTTC.

This sequence joins TRBV6-6 and TRBJ1-2, with D possibly being TRBD1 (5 bases). Deletions cut 6 bases from V and 7 bases from J, with 9 bases between. The germline V gene encodes CDR1 MNHNY and CDR2 SVGAGI (reference sequence). CDR3 size: 11 residues. The CDR3 spells CASSPRAGYTF. Written as DNA, the CDR3 is TGTGCCAGCAGCCCCAGGGCTGGCTACACCTTC.

The genes are TRBV25-1 and TRBJ2-6, with D tentatively TRBD1 (5 bases). The germline V gene encodes CDR1 MGHDK and CDR2 SYGVNS. The CDR3 has 15 amino acids. V lost 4 bases and J 4 bases, leaving 11 bases between the germline ends. DNA for the CDR3: TGTGCCAGCAGTGCAGGGCAATCAGGGGCCAACGTCCTGACTTTC. This gives the protein CASSAGQSGANVLTF.